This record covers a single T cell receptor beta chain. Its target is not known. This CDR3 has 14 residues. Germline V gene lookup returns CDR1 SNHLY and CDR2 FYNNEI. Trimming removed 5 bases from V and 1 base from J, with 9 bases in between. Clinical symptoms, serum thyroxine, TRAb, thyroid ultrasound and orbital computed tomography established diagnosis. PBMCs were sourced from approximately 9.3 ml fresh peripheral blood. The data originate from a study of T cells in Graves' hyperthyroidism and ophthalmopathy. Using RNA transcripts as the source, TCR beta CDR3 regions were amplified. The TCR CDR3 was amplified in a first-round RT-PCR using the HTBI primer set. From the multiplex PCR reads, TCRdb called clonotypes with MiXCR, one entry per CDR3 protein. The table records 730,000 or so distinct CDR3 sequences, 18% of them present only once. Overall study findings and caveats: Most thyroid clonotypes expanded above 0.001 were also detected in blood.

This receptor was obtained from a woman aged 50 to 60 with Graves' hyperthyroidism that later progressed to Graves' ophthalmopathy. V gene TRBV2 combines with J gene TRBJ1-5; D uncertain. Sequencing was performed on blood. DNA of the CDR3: TGTGCCAGCAGTAAGAGTAGGAGCAATCAGCCCCAGCATTTT. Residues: CASSKSRSNQPQHF. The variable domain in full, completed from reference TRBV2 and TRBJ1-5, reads EPEVTQTPSHQVTQMGQEVILRCVPISNHLYFYWYRQILGQKVEFLVSFYNNEISEKSEIFDDQFSVERPDGSNFTLKIRSTKLEDSAMYFCASSKSRSNQPQHFGDGTRLSIL.